These 14 T cell receptor beta chains were all obtained from the same sample, sequenced in a study of T cells in localized non-small cell lung cancer. The table came from immunoSEQ multiplex PCR; TCRdb's copy has only in-frame clones and leaves some out. The repertoire holds some 54,000 clones, with roughly 80% as singletons. This specimen consisted of PBMCs, obtained before any cancer treatment. The receptors were sampled from a woman aged 35 to 69 with stage II lung adenocarcinoma.

The chain joins TRBV7-3 to TRBJ1-1; tentative D call: TRBD1 (5 bases). Germline V gene data show CDR1 as SGHTA and CDR2 as FQGTGA. V dropped 1 base and J dropped 5 bases, with 14 bases sitting between them. There are 15 residues in the CDR3. CDR3 in DNA: TGTGCCAGCAGCTTAAGCTCCGAGGGGATGACTGAAGCTTTCTTT. Translation: CASSLSSEGMTEAFF. Full variable domain (missing parts from reference TRBV7-3 and TRBJ1-1): GAGVSQTPSNKVTEKGKYVELRCDPISGHTALYWYRQSLGQGPEFLIYFQGTGAADDSGLPNDRFFAVRPEGSVSTLKIQRTERGDSAVYLCASSLSSEGMTEAFFGQGTRLTVV.

This sequence joins TRBV21-1 and TRBJ2-5; whether TRBD2, the table's D call, matches the DNA was not checked. TRBV21-1 is tagged as a pseudogene. The CDR3 consists of 9 residues. CDR3 bases: TGTGCCACCCGGGAGACCCAGTACTTC. Translating it yields CATRETQYF.

V is TRBV7-2 and J is TRBJ2-5; D is perhaps TRBD2 (6 bases). The V gene's germline CDR1 is SGHTA and CDR2 FQGNSA. The CDR3 spans 15 residues. V lost 1 base to trimming and J lost 1 base, with 10 bases between them. CDR3 protein: CASSLGLLAQETQYF. The CDR3 DNA follows: TGTGCCAGCAGCTTAGGCTTACTAGCCCAAGAGACCCAGTACTTC.

This chain connects TRBV18 to TRBJ1-1; no clear D. Deletions cut 4 bases from V and 6 bases from J, with 9 bases between. This CDR3 contains 12 residues. The germline V gene has CDR1 KGHSH and CDR2 LQKENI. The CDR3 sequence is CASSLLGPEAFF. CDR3 DNA: TGTGCCAGCTCACTCCTGGGCCCTGAAGCTTTCTTT.

The V gene is TRBV18, the J gene TRBJ1-1, with no clear D. From germline, CDR1 is KGHSH and CDR2 LQKENI. The CDR3 runs to 15 residues. V was pared by 4 bases and J by 3 bases, with 15 bases between. CDR3 bases: TGTGCCAGCTCACTCCCTAGTAAGGGTGACACTGAAGCTTTCTTT. Its protein is CASSLPSKGDTEAFF.

V is TRBV28 and J is TRBJ2-7; D not certain. V was cut by 4 bases and J by 2 bases, with 18 bases left in between. The CDR3 totals 16 residues. The germline gives CDR1 MDHEN, CDR2 SYDVKM. The CDR3 region has the DNA TGTGCCAGCAGTTCAACGATCCGTCTTAATCCCTACGAGCAGTACTTC. This encodes CASSSTIRLNPYEQYF.

The rearrangement links TRBV18 to TRBJ1-1; D is ambiguous. The CDR3 has 12 amino acids. Germline CDR1 is KGHSH and CDR2 is LQKENI. V lost 6 bases to trimming and J lost 0 bases, with 5 bases between them. DNA of the CDR3: TGTGCCAGCTCCCTTGTGAACACTGAAGCTTTCTTT. It is translated as CASSLVNTEAFF.

This chain connects TRBV30 to TRBJ2-7; D possibly corresponds to TRBD1 (5 bases). Germline CDR1 reads GTSNPN; CDR2 reads SVGIG (reference sequence). The CDR3 totals 14 residues. The V end was cut by 5 bases, the J end by 0 bases, with 14 bases between. The CDR3 DNA is TGTGCCTGGCGCCACAGGAGCAACTCCTACGAGCAGTACTTC. Its protein product is CAWRHRSNSYEQYF.

The chain carries TRBV28 and TRBJ1-2; D gene ambiguous. Germline CDR1 and CDR2: MDHEN and SYDVKM. Trimming shortened V by 2 bases and J by 7 bases, and 8 bases separated the two germline ends. The CDR3 is 12 residues long. The chain's CDR3 is CASSLPGFGYTF. The CDR3 coding sequence is TGTGCCAGCAGTTTACCGGGCTTTGGCTACACCTTC.

In its sample, this clone was seen once. This chain links TRBV5-1 with TRBJ1-2, with D tentatively TRBD1 (5 bases). The V gene lost 1 base and the J gene lost 6 bases, with 7 bases spanning the gap. The CDR3 contains 12 residues. CDR1 and CDR2 (germline): SGHRS, YFSETQ. The DNA for the CDR3 is TGCGCCAGCAGCTTGCCAGGGAATGGCTACACCTTC. It translates to CASSLPGNGYTF.

The chain uses TRBV7-2 and TRBJ1-2; possibly TRBD1 for D (5 bases). Germline V gives CDR1 SGHTA, CDR2 FQGNSA. V was shortened by 5 bases and J by 8 bases, with 15 bases between the two germline ends. CDR3 length equals 13 residues. The CDR3 spells CASSPGTVPGYTF. Here the CDR3 DNA reads TGTGCCAGCAGCCCGGGGACCGTCCCGGGCTACACCTTC.

V usage is TRBV5-4 and J usage is TRBJ1-4; TRBD1 might be the D (5 bases). CDR3 length equals 13 residues. V was trimmed by 7 bases and J by 3 bases, leaving 10 bases between them. The germline V gene has CDR1 SGHNT and CDR2 YYREEE (reference sequence). The CDR3 region has the DNA TGTGCCAGCGGCGACAGAGCTAATGAAAAACTGTTTTTT. Protein: CASGDRANEKLFF. The full variable domain, its missing parts supplied by reference TRBV5-4 and TRBJ1-4, is ETGVTQSPTHLIKTRGQQVTLRCSSQSGHNTVSWYQQALGQGPQFIFQYYREEENGRGNFPPRFSGLQFPNYSSELNVNALELDDSALYLCASGDRANEKLFFGSGTQLSVL.

This clone was counted a few times. The rearrangement links TRBV6-5 to TRBJ2-7; TRBD2 aligns across 10 bases. The germline V gene has CDR1 MNHEY and CDR2 SVGAGI. The CDR3 covers 16 residues. Germline trimming cut 4 bases from V and 0 bases from J; bases unmatched to any gene: 6. DNA for the CDR3: TGTGCCAGCAGTTCCCATAGCGGGGGGAGCTCCTACGAGCAGTACTTC. Residues: CASSSHSGGSSYEQYF.

The chain carries TRBV27 and TRBJ1-2, with D perhaps TRBD1 (5 bases). The V end lost 4 bases, the J end lost 2 bases, and 11 bases lay between the germline ends. Germline V gives CDR1 MNHEY, CDR2 SMNVEV (reference sequence). The CDR3 is 14 residues long. The CDR3 here is CASSSLGGNYGYTF. As DNA, the CDR3 is TGTGCCAGCAGTTCGCTGGGGGGAAACTATGGCTACACCTTC.